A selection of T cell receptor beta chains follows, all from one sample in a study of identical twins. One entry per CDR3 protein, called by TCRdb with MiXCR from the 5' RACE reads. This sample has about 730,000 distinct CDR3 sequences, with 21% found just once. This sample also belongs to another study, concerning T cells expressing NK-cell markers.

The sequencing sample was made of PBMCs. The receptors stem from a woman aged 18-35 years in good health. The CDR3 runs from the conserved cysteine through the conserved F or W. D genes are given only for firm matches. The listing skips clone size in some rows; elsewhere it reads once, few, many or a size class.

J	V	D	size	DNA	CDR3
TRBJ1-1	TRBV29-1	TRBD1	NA	TGCAGCTCGAAATACAGGGGATTGAACACTGAAGCTTTCTTT	CSSKYRGLNTEAFF
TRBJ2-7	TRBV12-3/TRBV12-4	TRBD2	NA	TGTGCCAGCAGTGCCAGGACGGGAGGGTCCAGCTCCTACGAGCAGTACTTC	CASSARTGGSSSYEQYF
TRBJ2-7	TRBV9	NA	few	TGTGCCAGCAGCGTAGGTCTTCAGGGGGAGGTCTACGAGCAGTACTTC	CASSVGLQGEVYEQYF
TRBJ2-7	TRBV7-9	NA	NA	TGTGCCAGCAGCTCCCGGGACAATACCTACGAGCAGTACTTC	CASSSRDNTYEQYF
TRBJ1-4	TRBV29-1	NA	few	TGCAGCGTTGCCCAGGGAGACGAAAAACTGTTTTTT	CSVAQGDEKLFF
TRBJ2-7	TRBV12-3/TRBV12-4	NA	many	TGTGCCAGCAGTTTAGGAGAAAACGAGCAGTACTTC	CASSLGENEQYF
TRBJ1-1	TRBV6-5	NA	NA	TGTGCCAGCAGTTCTAGGGGGACCGGTGGGGCTGAAGCTTTCTTT	CASSSRGTGGAEAFF
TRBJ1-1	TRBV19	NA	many	TGTGCCAGTATAAAGGGCGTACAGGGGAACACTGAAGCTTTCTTT	CASIKGVQGNTEAFF
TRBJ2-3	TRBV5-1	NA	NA	TGCGCCAGCAGAGTCTCCTACGGGGTGCCCCGAGATACGCAGTATTTT	CASRVSYGVPRDTQYF
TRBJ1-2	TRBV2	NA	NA	TGTGCCAGCCCCGGGGGCTCGGGCTACACCTTC	CASPGGSGYTF
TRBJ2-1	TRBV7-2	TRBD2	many	TGTGCCAGCAGCTTAAGCGGGATCTCCTACAATGAGCAGTTCTTC	CASSLSGISYNEQFF
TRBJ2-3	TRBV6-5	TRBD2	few	TGTGCCAGCAGTTACTCGAGGCGGGGGGCTTCCTTTAGCACAGATACGCAGTATTTT	CASSYSRRGASFSTDTQYF
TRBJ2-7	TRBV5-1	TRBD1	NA	TGCGCCAGCAGCGGACAGGGCGAGGAGTACTTC	CASSGQGEEYF